This T cell receptor beta chain was recorded in a study of shared clonotypes between healthy human individuals. Study as a whole: CD8 memory received one plate per donor, CD8 naive two, CD4 memory three and CD4 naive three. Study-wide points: Even with large depth, rarefaction showed that sorted-subset sequencing was incomplete. Clonotypes not shared had lower generation probabilities than those common to all four donors.

Sequencing was performed with immunoSEQ multiplex PCR; in TCRdb, only in-frame clones are kept and a portion is missing. The data show about 2 million clones, roughly 95% seen once. CDR1 and CDR2 from the germline V gene are GTSNPN and SVGIG (reference sequence). The CDR3 has 15 residues. V shed 4 bases and J shed 5 bases, with 17 bases lying between them. Remarks on this clone: Antigen unknown.

The origin of this receptor is a man aged 18 to 29 in good health. The V and J genes are TRBV30 and TRBJ1-4; the D gene is possibly TRBD1 (6 bases). The sequenced material came from naive CD4+ T cells sorted from blood. Subset in this sample: CD45RA+ positively selected. The CDR3 region is CAWITKGGTNEKLFF. In DNA, the CDR3 is TGTGCCTGGATCACTAAGGGGGGAACGAATGAAAAACTGTTTTTT.